The clone carrying this T cell receptor (beta chain) has a handful of counts. Those enrolled, adults aged roughly 18 to 95 years, came from roughly 23 US areas. In assigning cohorts, the study relied on participant-reported clinical history. Donors in Cohort 3 who had recovered were those with two negative PCRs, healthcare professional clearance, or resolution of their symptoms. The sample comes from a study of blood T cell repertoires in COVID-19. In the original processing: By means of reference gene primer amplification, nucleated cell counts were estimated. The assay was immunoSEQ multiplex PCR, and TCRdb's table has in-frame clones only and misses some. V, J and clone size were drawn from that table, and D and trimming were deduced from the DNA. The sample shows 300,000 to 350,000 clones, about 90% of them seen only once. Germline V gene sequence: CDR1 LGHDT, CDR2 YNNKEL (reference sequence). The CDR3 sequence is 15 residues long. V dropped 4 bases and J dropped 2; count of bases not matched to a gene: 5.

The TCR comes from a woman in her twenties or thirties who had recovered from COVID-19. Sequenced material: PBMCs or T cells enriched from blood (not recorded which). J is TRBJ1-3 and V is TRBV3-1 (or the pseudogene TRBV3-2), with TRBD1 matching 7 bases. The CDR3 nucleotides are TGTGCCAGCAGCCTCACAGGGGATGCTGGAAACACCATATATTTT. Its translation is CASSLTGDAGNTIYF.